This T cell receptor (beta chain) was documented in a study of T-cell memory formation after mild COVID-19. Study-level background: Most TCR clusters belonged to a single donor.

This clonotype was counted ten times or more. Its antigen is as yet unknown. One junction end disagrees with the germline gene, perhaps due to a read error. 5'RACE, which relied on constant-segment primers, yielded TCR alpha and TCR beta cDNA libraries carrying sample barcodes and UMIs. One entry per CDR3 protein results from TCRdb running MiXCR on the 5' RACE reads. This table has more than 100,000 distinct CDR3 sequences, approximately 6.2% appearing once. Regarding the study as a whole: Clones shrinking from day 15 to 85 showed even CD4/CD8 mixes; later expanders tilted CD4+. Cross-reactive memory seemingly joined, as some responding clones were found in pre-infection memory.

The source of this sequence is an adult woman who had mild COVID-19 (a few samples of this study predate the infection). Cell type and time point are not known. Sequenced input: PBMCs or a T cell subset sorted from them (not recorded which).

CDR3 nucleotide sequence: TGTGCTAGCAGCTTAGAGGTAGCGGGAGATCGAGAGCAGTTCTTC. It specifies CASSLEVAGDREQFF. This chain links TRBV7-7 with TRBJ2-1, with 9 bases that match TRBD2. Germline V gives CDR1 SSHAT, CDR2 FNYEAQ (reference sequence). This CDR3 spans 15 amino acids. Together with reference TRBV7-7 and TRBJ2-1, the CDR3 gives the full variable domain: GAGVSQSPRYKVTKRGQDVTLRCDPISSHATLYWYQQALGQGPEFLTYFNYEAQPDKSGLPSDRFSAERPEGSISTLTIQRTEQRDSAMYRCASSLEVAGDREQFFGPGTRLTVL.